A selection of T cell receptor beta chains follows, all from one sample in a study of T cells in narcolepsy. TCRdb's copy holds only in-frame clones and misses some; the assay was immunoSEQ multiplex PCR. This repertoire shows roughly 27,000 clones, 86% found once; its top ten account for 0.95% to 1.2%. The sample taken for sequencing was CD45RA- memory CD4+ T cells from PBMCs. All receptors come from a human donor with narcolepsy. The conserved cysteine and the conserved F or W are not part of the CDR3 here.

v_gene,j_gene,CDR3aa
TRBV5-8,TRBJ1-1,ASSLAIVRGTEAF
TRBV5-1,TRBJ2-5,ASSSGQGGETQY
TRBV6-1,TRBJ2-3,ASSLFGPRGDTQY
TRBV5-6,TRBJ2-5,ASSSMTVPETQY
TRBV7-6,TRBJ2-1,ASSHRQGGGEQF
TRBV19,TRBJ1-6,ASRTSGSPLH
TRBV2,TRBJ1-2,AQLQGDGYT
TRBV7-9,TRBJ1-3,ASSLTGRDTIY
TRBV5-4,TRBJ2-7,VSSLGGRYEQY
TRBV6-1,TRBJ1-1,ASRDNKNTEAF
TRBV4-1,TRBJ2-7,ASSQEAGTSQY
TRBV9,TRBJ2-6,ASSVFWAANVLT
TRBV7-8,TRBJ1-1,ASSLGPDREAF
TRBV2,TRBJ1-2,ASKIGEWYGYT
TRBV11-2,TRBJ2-1,ASSLAGIYNEQF
TRBV5-1,TRBJ2-7,ASTMIEGEQY
TRBV5-4,TRBJ1-2,ASSLGGGRNYGYT
TRBV11-3,TRBJ2-7,ASSLRSSYEQY
TRBV11-2,TRBJ2-2,ASSLGTGELF
TRBV20-1,TRBJ1-1,SANYRGAF
TRBV4-2,TRBJ1-1,ASSQGRTEAF
TRBV4-1,TRBJ2-5,ASRLSQGEETQY
TRBV6-1,TRBJ1-6,ASSFQGSSPLH
TRBV6-6,TRBJ1-5,ASSPFAGASQPQH
TRBV19,TRBJ2-5,ASSIDYGGEETQY
TRBV4-3,TRBJ1-3,ASNGFSRGNTIY
TRBV28,TRBJ2-5,ASSAGGHGETQY
TRBV19,TRBJ2-5,ASREKGGETQY
TRBV7-9,TRBJ1-4,ASSSRQSNEKLF
TRBV11-2,TRBJ1-6,ASSLGQVRSPLH
TRBV4-1,TRBJ1-4,ASSPQEGGGISEKLF
TRBV13,TRBJ2-2,ASNTLGQDTGELF
TRBV6-6,TRBJ2-2,ASSPGTGKHTGELF